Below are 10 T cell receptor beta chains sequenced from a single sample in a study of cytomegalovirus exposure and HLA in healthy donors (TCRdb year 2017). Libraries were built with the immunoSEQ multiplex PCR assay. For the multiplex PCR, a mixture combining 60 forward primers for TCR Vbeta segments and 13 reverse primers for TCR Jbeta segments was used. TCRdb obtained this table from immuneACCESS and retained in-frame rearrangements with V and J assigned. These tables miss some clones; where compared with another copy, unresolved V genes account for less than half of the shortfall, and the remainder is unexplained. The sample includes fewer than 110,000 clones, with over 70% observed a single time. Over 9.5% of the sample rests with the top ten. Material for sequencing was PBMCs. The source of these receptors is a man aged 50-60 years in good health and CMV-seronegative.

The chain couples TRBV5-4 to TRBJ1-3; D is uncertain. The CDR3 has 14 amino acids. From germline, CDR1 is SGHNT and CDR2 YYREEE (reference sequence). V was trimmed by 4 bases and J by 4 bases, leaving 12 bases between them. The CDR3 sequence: CASSPARGGNTIYF. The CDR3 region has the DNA TGTGCCAGCAGCCCGGCCCGAGGGGGAAACACCATATATTTT.

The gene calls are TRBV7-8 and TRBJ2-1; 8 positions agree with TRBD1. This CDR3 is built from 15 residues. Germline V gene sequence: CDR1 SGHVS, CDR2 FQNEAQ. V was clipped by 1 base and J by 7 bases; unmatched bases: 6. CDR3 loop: CASSLGTGRRNEQFF. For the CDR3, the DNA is TGTGCCAGCAGCTTAGGGACAGGGAGAAGGAATGAGCAGTTCTTC.

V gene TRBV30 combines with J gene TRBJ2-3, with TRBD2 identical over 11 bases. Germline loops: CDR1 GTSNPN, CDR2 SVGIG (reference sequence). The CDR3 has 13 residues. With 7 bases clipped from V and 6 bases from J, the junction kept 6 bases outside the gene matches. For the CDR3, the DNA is TGTGCCTTCACTAGCGGGGGTCTCGATACGCAGTATTTT. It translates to CAFTSGGLDTQYF.

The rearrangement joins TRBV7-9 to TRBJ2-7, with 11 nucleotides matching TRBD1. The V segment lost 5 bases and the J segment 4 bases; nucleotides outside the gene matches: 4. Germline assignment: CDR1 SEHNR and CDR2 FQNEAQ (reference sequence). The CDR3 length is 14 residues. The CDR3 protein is CASSQGQGAYEQYF. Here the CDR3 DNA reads TGTGCCAGCAGCCAAGGACAGGGGGCGTACGAGCAGTACTTC.

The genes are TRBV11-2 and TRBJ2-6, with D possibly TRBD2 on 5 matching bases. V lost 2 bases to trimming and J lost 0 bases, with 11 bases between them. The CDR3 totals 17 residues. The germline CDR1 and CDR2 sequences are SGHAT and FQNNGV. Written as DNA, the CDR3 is TGTGCCAGCAGCTTAACCGGGAAGAGCTCTGGGGCCAACGTCCTGACTTTC. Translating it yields CASSLTGKSSGANVLTF. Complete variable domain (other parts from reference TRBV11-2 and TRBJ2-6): EAGVAQSPRYKIIEKRQSVAFWCNPISGHATLYWYQQILGQGPKLLIQFQNNGVVDDSQLPKDRFSAERLKGVDSTLKIQPAKLEDSAVYLCASSLTGKSSGANVLTFGAGSRLTVL.

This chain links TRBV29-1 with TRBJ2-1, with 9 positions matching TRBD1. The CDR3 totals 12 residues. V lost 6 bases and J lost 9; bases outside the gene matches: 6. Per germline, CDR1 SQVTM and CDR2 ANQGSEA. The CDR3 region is CSVDRGSLEQFF. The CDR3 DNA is TGCAGCGTCGACAGGGGGTCTCTTGAGCAGTTCTTC.

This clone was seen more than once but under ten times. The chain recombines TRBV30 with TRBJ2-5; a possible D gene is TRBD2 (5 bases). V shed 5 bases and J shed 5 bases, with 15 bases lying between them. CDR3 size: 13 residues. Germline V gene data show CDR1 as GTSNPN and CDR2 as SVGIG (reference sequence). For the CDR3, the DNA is TGTGCCTGGGAGATAAGCGGAAGGGAGACCCAGTACTTC. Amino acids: CAWEISGRETQYF.

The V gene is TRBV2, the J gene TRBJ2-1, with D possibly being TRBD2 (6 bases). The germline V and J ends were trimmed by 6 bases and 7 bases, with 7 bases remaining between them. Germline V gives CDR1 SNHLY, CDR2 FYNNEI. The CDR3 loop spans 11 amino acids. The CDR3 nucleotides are TGTGCCAGCAGAAGCGGGAATGAGCAGTTCTTC. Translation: CASRSGNEQFF.

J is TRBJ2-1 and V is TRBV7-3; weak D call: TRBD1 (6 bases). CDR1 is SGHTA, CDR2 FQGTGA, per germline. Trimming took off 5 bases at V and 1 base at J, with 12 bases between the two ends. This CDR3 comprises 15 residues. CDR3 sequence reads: CASSLDSRSYNEQFF. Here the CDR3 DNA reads TGTGCCAGCAGCCTGGACAGCCGTTCCTACAATGAGCAGTTCTTC.

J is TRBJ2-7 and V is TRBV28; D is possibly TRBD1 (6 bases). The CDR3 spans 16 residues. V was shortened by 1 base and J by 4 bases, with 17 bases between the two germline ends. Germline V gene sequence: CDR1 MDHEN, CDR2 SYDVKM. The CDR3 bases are TGTGCCAGCAGTTTATTTTCGAGGACAGCTAATTACGAGCAGTACTTC. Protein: CASSLFSRTANYEQYF.